The entry below describes one TCR beta chain. How the authors handled the data: From reference gene primer amplification, estimates of nucleated cell counts were derived. Repertoires were generated with immunoSEQ multiplex PCR, while TCRdb's copy carries only in-frame clones and drops some. V, J and clone size are taken as reported in that table, and D and trimming were inferred from the DNA itself. Among 60,000 to 95,000 clones listed, 87% were seen once. Germline V gene sequence: CDR1 SEHNR, CDR2 FQNEAQ (reference sequence). This CDR3 has 15 residues. The V gene lost 6 bases and the J gene lost 0 bases, with 12 bases spanning the gap. This record comes from a study of blood T cell repertoires in COVID-19. Study overall: The United States, Italy and Spain provided the acute and convalescent COVID-19 samples. T cells, B-cell-depleted T cells, or PBMCs provided the cDNA or gDNA that served as material.

This clonotype originated in a woman aged 45-60 years with acute or convalescent COVID-19. The material sequenced was peripheral blood. The chain recombines TRBV7-9 with TRBJ1-3, with D possibly being TRBD1 (6 bases). CDR3 sequence (DNA): TGTGCCAGCAGTGATCAGGGGCTCTCTGGAAACACCATATATTTT. Encoded protein: CASSDQGLSGNTIYF.